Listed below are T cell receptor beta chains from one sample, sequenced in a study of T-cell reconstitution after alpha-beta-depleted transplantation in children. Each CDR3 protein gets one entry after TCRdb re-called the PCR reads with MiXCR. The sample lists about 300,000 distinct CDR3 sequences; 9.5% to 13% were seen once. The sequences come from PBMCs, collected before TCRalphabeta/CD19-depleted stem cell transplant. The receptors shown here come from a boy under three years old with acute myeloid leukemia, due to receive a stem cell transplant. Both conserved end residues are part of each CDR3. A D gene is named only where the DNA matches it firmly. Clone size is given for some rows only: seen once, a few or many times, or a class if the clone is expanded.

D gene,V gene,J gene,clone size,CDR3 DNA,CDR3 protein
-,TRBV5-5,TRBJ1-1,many,TGTGCCAGCAGCTTGGCCCGTCGCCCTAATGAAGCTTTCTTT,CASSLARRPNEAFF
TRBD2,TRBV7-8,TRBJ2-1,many,TGTGCCAGCAGCTTGGGACTAGCAAAGTCCTACAATGAGCAGTTCTTC,CASSLGLAKSYNEQFF
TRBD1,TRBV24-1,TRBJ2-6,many,TGTGCCACCAGTGATTCCCGACAGGGAGAAGACTCCTCTGGGGCCAACGTCCTGACTTTC,CATSDSRQGEDSSGANVLTF
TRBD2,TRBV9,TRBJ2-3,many,TGTGCCAGCAGCGGAGGACTAGCGGGAGGAACCACAGATACGCAGTATTTT,CASSGGLAGGTTDTQYF
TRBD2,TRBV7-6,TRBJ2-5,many,TGTGCCAGCAGCTTAGATGCGGGAGCCGGGGAGACCCAGTACTTC,CASSLDAGAGETQYF
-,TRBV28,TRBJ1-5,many,TGTGCCAGCAGTTTACCGAGGGAAGGCAATCAGCCCCAGCATTTT,CASSLPREGNQPQHF
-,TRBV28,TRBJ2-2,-,TGTGCCAGCAGTTTGAGGACAAGAGACACCGGGGAGCTGTTTTTT,CASSLRTRDTGELFF
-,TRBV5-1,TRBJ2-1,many,TGCGCCAGCAGCAGAAGGCAGGGGTGGGGTGAGCAGTTCTTC,CASSRRQGWGEQFF
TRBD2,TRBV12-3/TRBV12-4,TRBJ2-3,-,TGTACCAGCAGTTTTTCCCCACTAGCGGGGCTGCGCACAGATACGCAGTATTTT,CTSSFSPLAGLRTDTQYF
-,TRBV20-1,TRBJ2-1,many,TGCAGTGCTAGGCCTTACAATGAGCAGTTCTTC,CSARPYNEQFF
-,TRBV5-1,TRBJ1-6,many,TGCGCCAGCAGCGTACGACAGAATTCACCCCTCCACTTT,CASSVRQNSPLHF
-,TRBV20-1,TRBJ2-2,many,TGCAGTGCTGGGCAGGGGGGGCGCACCGGGGAGCTGTTTTTT,CSAGQGGRTGELFF
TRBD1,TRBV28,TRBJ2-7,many,TGTGCCAGCAGTTTAGGAAGAATGAGGGACAGGGACTACGAGCAGTACTTC,CASSLGRMRDRDYEQYF
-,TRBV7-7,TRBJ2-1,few,TGTGCCAGCAGCTTAGGGGGACTCAGGAACAATGAGCAGTTCTTC,CASSLGGLRNNEQFF
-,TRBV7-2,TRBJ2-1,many,TGTGCCAGCACCCCAGCCCGGGAGATTAGGTACAATGAGCAGTTCTTC,CASTPAREIRYNEQFF
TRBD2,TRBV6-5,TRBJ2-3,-,TGTGCCAGCATTCTCCCGGGACTAGCGGGCATCCGCACAGATACGCAGTATTTT,CASILPGLAGIRTDTQYF
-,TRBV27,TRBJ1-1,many,TGTGCCAGCAACATCGGTCAGGGACCTGAAGCTTTCTTT,CASNIGQGPEAFF
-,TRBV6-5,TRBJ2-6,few,TGTGCCAGCAGTTCTCCTGTCTCTGGGGCCAACGTCCTGACTTTC,CASSSPVSGANVLTF
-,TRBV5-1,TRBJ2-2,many,TGCGCCAGCAGCTTCGGGACGGTGGACACCGGGGAGCTGTTTTTT,CASSFGTVDTGELFF
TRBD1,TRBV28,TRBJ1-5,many,TGTGCCAGCAGTTTGTTCCCCGGGACAGGACATAATCAGCCCCAGCATTTT,CASSLFPGTGHNQPQHF
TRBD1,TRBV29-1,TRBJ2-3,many,TGCAGCGTCGGACAGGGTGGGGCAGATACGCAGTATTTT,CSVGQGGADTQYF
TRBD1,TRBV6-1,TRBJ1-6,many,TGTGCCAGCAGCTTGGGGACAGGGGGATATAATTCACCCCTCCACTTT,CASSLGTGGYNSPLHF
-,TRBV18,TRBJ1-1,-,TGTGCCAGCTCATCGGACAGAACCCAGGGCACTGAAGCTTTCTTT,CASSSDRTQGTEAFF
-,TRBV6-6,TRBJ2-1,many,TGTGCCAGCAGAGACAATGAGCAGTTCTTC,CASRDNEQFF
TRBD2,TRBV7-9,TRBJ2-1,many,TGTGCCAGCAGTCTCCTAGCGGGGGTAGTCAATGAGCAGTTCTTC,CASSLLAGVVNEQFF
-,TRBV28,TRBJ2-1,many,TGTGCCAGCACTTTAGGGGGAGGGCCTTACAATGAGCAGTTCTTC,CASTLGGGPYNEQFF
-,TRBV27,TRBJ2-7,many,TGTGCCAGCAGTTTCGGTCGGGACAAATCCTACGAGCAGTACTTC,CASSFGRDKSYEQYF
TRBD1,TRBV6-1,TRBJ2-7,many,TGTGCCAGCAAGGGTACCCGGGACAGGGACCCCTACGAGCAGTACTTC,CASKGTRDRDPYEQYF
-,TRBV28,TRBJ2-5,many,TGTGCCAGCAGTTCACAGGGTGGAGAGGAGACCCAGTACTTC,CASSSQGGEETQYF
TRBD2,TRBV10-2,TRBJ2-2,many,TGCGCCAGCAGTGAGTCCGGGACTAGCGGGCCCGGGGAGCTGTTTTTT,CASSESGTSGPGELFF
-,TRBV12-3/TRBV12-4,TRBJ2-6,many,TGTGCCAGCAGTGGACCCATTTTCTCTGGGGCCAACGTCCTGACTTTC,CASSGPIFSGANVLTF
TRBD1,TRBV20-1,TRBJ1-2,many,TGCAGTGCTAGTGAAAGACAGGGGAGACCTTATGGCTACACCTTC,CSASERQGRPYGYTF
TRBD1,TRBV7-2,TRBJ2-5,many,TGTGCCAGCAGACTTCCCGGGACAGGGGGAGAGACCCAGTACTTC,CASRLPGTGGETQYF
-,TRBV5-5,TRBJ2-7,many,TGTGCCAGCAGCTCGAGACAACTCCCTTCCTACGAGCAGTACTTC,CASSSRQLPSYEQYF
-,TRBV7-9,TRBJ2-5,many,TGTGCCAGCAGCTTAGCCCAGGGGTTACAAGAGACCCAGTACTTC,CASSLAQGLQETQYF
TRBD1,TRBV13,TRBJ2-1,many,TGTGCCAGCAGCTTGGGCAAGGGGGCCTCTAAGTTCTTC,CASSLGKGASKFF
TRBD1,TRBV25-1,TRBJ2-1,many,TGTGCCAGCAGTGAATTTTTTCTTGGGACAGGGACCTACAATGAGCAGTTCTTC,CASSEFFLGTGTYNEQFF
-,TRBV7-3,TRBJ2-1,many,TGTGCCAGCAGCCCCCAGCCGGTGAGGGGGAATGAGCAGTTCTTC,CASSPQPVRGNEQFF
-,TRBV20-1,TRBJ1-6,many,TGCAGTGCTAGACTGACAGATAATTCACCCCTCCACTTT,CSARLTDNSPLHF
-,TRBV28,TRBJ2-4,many,TGTGCCAGCAGTCCAACAGGGTTAGTTGGGCACATTCAGTACTTC,CASSPTGLVGHIQYF
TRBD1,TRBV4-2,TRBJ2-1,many,TGTGCCAGCAGCCAGGACAGGGCGGGCGAGCAGTTCTTC,CASSQDRAGEQFF
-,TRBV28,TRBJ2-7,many,TGTGCCCACCGGGGGGCTTCAAGGTACGAGCAGTACTTC,CAHRGASRYEQYF
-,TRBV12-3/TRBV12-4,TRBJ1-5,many,TGTGCCAGCAGTTTGGGGACCTTTTATAGCAATCAGCCCCAGCATTTT,CASSLGTFYSNQPQHF
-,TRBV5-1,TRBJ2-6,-,TGCGCCAGCAGCTCCCTGGGTGGGGACTCTGGGGCCAACGTCCTGACTTTC,CASSSLGGDSGANVLTF
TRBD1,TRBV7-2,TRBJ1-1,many,TGTGCCAGCAGCTTAGGGAACAGGGGGACTGAAGCTTTCTTT,CASSLGNRGTEAFF
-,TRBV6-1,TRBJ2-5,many,TGTGCCAGCAGTGAGGGACCGCACGGGGAGACCCAGTACTTC,CASSEGPHGETQYF